This TCR beta chain was found in a study of T cell responses to AZD1222 COVID-19 vaccine. Repertoires were generated with immunoSEQ multiplex PCR, while TCRdb's copy carries only in-frame clones and drops some. The sample holds under 170,000 clones, approximately 92% seen once. CDR3 length: 13 amino acids. CDR1 is SGHVS, CDR2 FQNEAQ, per germline. Trimming left V 3 bases short and J 2 bases short, with 8 bases between. On this clone: This CDR3 is also generated by other DNA sequences in the sample.

The TCR comes from an adult who received the AZD1222 COVID-19 vaccine. The sample was peripheral blood, taken 28 days after the second AZD1222 dose. This chain connects TRBV7-8 to TRBJ2-7; D not resolved. The DNA for the CDR3 is TGTGCCAGCAGCTTCAACTCACCCTACGAGCAGTACTTC. It codes for CASSFNSPYEQYF. Using reference TRBV7-8 and TRBJ2-7 for the parts outside the CDR3, the full variable domain is GAGVSQSPRYKVAKRGQDVALRCDPISGHVSLFWYQQALGQGPEFLTYFQNEAQLDKSGLPSDRFFAERPEGSVSTLKIQRTQQEDSAVYLCASSFNSPYEQYFGPGTRLTVT.